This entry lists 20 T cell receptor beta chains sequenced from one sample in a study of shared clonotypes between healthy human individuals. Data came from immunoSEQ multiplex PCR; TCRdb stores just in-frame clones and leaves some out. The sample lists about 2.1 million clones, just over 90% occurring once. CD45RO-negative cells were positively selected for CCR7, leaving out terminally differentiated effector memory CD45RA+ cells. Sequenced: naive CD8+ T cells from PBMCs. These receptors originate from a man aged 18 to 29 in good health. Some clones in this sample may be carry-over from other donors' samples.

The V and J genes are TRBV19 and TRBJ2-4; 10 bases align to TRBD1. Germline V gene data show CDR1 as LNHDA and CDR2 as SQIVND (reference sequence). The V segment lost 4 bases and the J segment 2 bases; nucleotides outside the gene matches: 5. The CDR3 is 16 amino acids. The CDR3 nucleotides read TGTGCCAGTAGTACCGGACAGGGGGTCACCAAAAACATTCAGTACTTC. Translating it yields CASSTGQGVTKNIQYF.

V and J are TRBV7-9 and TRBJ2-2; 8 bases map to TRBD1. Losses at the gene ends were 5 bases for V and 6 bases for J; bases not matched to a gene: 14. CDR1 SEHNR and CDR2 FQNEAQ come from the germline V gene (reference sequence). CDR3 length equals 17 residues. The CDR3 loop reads CASSGTGVPVQPGELFF. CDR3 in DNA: TGTGCCAGCAGCGGGACAGGTGTCCCAGTGCAGCCCGGGGAGCTGTTTTTT.

Written as DNA, the CDR3 is TGCGCCAGCAGCCAGCCCGGACGGACGGCGTCATCCAGAGTTCAGCCCCAGCATTTT. Translating it yields CASSQPGRTASSRVQPQHF. This chain links TRBV4-1 with TRBJ1-5; D is uncertain. Germline-derived CDR1 and CDR2 are MGHRA and YSYEKL. V lost 3 bases and J lost 6, with 27 bases in between. The CDR3 length is 19 residues.

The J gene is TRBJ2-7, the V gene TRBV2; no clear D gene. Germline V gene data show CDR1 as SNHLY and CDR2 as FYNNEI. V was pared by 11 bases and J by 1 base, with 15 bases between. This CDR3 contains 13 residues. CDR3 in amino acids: CAGVIAGSYEQYF. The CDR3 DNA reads TGTGCCGGCGTAATAGCCGGGTCCTACGAGCAGTACTTC.

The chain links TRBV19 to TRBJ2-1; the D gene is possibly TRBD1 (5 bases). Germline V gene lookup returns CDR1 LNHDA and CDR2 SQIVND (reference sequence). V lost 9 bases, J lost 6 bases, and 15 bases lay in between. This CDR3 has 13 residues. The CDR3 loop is CASSDLGANEQFF. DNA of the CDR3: TGTGCCAGCTCTGACCTAGGGGCCAATGAGCAGTTCTTC.

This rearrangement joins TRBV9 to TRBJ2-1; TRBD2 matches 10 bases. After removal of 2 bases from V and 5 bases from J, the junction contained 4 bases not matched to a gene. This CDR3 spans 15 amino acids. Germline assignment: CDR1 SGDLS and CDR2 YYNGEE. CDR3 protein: CASSVTSGTDNEQFF. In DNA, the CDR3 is TGTGCCAGCAGCGTTACTAGCGGGACGGACAATGAGCAGTTCTTC.

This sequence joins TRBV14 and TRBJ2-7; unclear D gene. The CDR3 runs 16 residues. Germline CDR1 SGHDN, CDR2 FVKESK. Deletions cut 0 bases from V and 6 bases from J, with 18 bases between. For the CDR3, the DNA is TGTGCCAGCAGCCAAGATTCCCGGCCCTTCATCTCCGAGCAGTACTTC. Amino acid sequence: CASSQDSRPFISEQYF.

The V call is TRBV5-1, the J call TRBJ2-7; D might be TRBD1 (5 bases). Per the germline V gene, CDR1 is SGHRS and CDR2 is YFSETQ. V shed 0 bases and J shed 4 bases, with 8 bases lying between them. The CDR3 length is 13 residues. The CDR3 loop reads CASSLARAYEQYF. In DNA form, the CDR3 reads TGCGCCAGCAGCTTGGCCAGGGCATACGAGCAGTACTTC. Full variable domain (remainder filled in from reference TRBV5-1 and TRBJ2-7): KAGVTQTPRYLIKTRGQQVTLSCSPISGHRSVSWYQQTPGQGLQFLFEYFSETQRNKGNFPGRFSGRQFSNSRSEMNVSTLELGDSALYLCASSLARAYEQYFGPGTRLTVT.

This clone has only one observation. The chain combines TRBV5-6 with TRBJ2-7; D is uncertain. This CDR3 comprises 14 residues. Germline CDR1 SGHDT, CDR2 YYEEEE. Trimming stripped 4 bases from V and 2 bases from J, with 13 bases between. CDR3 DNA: TGTGCCAGCAGCACCGGCAGCCAGGCCTACGAGCAGTACTTC. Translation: CASSTGSQAYEQYF.

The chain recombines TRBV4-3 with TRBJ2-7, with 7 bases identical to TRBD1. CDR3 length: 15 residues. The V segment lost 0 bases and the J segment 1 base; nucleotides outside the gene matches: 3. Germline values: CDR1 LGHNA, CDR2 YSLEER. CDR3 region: CASSQEKGASYEQYF. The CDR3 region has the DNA TGCGCCAGCAGCCAAGAAAAGGGGGCTTCCTACGAGCAGTACTTC.

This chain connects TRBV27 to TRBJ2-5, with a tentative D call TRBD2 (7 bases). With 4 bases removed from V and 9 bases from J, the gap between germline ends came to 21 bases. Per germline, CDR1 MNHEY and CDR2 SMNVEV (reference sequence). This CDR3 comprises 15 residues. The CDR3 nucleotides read TGTGCCAGCAGTTCAATAGGACTAGTCAGGGGTGCCCAGTACTTC. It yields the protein CASSSIGLVRGAQYF.

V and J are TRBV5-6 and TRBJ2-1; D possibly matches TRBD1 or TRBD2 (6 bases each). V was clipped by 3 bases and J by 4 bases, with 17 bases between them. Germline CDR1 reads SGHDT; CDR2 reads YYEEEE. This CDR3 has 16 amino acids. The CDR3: CASSWGRGGPYNEQFF. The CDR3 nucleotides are TGTGCCAGCAGCTGGGGGCGGGGAGGCCCTTACAATGAGCAGTTCTTC.

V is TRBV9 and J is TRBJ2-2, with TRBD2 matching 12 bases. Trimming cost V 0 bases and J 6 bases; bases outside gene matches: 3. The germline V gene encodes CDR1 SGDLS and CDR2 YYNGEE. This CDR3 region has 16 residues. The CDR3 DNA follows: TGTGCCAGCAGCGTAGCGACTAGCGGGAGCTCCGGGGAGCTGTTTTTT. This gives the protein CASSVATSGSSGELFF.

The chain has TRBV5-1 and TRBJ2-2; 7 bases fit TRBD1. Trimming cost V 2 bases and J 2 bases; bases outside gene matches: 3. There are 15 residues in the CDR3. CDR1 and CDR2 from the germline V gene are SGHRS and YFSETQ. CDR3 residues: CASSFDRDNTGELFF. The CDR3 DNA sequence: TGCGCCAGCAGCTTTGACAGGGACAACACCGGGGAGCTGTTTTTT.

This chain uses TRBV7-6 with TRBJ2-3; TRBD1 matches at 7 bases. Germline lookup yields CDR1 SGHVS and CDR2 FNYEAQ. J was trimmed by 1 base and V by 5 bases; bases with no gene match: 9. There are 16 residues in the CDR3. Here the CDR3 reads CASSPSKGAGTDTQYF. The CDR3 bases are TGTGCCAGCAGCCCGTCAAAGGGGGCCGGCACAGATACGCAGTATTTT.

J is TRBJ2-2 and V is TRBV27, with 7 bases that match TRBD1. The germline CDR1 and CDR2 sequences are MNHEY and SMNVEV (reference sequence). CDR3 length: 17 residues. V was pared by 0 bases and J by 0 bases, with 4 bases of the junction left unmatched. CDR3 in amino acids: CASSLSQGPANTGELFF. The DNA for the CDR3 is TGTGCCAGCAGTTTATCACAGGGGCCGGCGAACACCGGGGAGCTGTTTTTT.

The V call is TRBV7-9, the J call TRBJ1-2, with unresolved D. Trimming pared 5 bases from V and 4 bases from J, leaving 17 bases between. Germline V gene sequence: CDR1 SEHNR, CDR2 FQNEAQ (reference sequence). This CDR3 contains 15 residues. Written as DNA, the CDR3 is TGTGCCAGCAGCCGACCACGTCCGGCTAGCTATGGCTACACCTTC. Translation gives CASSRPRPASYGYTF.

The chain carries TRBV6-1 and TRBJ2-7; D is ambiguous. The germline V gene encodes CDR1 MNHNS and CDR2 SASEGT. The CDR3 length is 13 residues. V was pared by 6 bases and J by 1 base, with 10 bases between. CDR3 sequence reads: CASRRSGSYEQYF. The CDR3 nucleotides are TGTGCCAGCAGGAGGAGTGGTTCCTACGAGCAGTACTTC.

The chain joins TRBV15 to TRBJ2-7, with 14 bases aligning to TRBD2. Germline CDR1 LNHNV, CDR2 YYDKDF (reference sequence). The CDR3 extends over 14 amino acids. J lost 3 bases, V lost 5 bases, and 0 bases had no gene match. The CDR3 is CATSGTSGSYEQYF. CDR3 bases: TGTGCCACCAGCGGGACTAGCGGGAGCTACGAGCAGTACTTC.

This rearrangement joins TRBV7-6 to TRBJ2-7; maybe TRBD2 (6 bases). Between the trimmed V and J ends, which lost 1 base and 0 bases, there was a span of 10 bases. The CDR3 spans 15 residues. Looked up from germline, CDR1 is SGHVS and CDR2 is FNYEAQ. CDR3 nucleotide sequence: TGTGCCAGCAGCTTAGGGAGGGGCGGCTCCTACGAGCAGTACTTC. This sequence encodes CASSLGRGGSYEQYF.